The 15 T cell receptor beta chains reported below all come from one sample, sequenced in a study of blood T cell repertoires in COVID-19. Profiled with immunoSEQ multiplex PCR; TCRdb holds only in-frame clones, not every one. The data contain 300,000 to 450,000 clones, roughly nine tenths of them singletons. Sequencing was carried out using peripheral blood. These receptors originate from a woman in her sixties with COVID-19, enrolled during active disease.

The chain couples TRBV5-5 to TRBJ1-3; weak D call: TRBD1 (6 bases). Germline lookup yields CDR1 SGHKS and CDR2 YYEKEE (reference sequence). Between the trimmed V and J ends, which lost 3 bases and 7 bases, there was a span of 17 bases. The CDR3 length is 15 residues. The CDR3, as DNA: TGTGCCAGCAGCTCTACAGGGTCTCTTGGGAACACCATATATTTT. It specifies CASSSTGSLGNTIYF.

The rearrangement joins TRBV19 to TRBJ1-4, with TRBD1 as a possible D gene (6 bases). Germline CDR1 and CDR2: LNHDA and SQIVND (reference sequence). Trimming stripped 4 bases from V and 4 bases from J, with 10 bases between. CDR3 size: 14 residues. The CDR3 protein is CASSKDRSNEKLFF. The CDR3 DNA reads TGTGCCAGTAGTAAGGACAGAAGTAATGAAAAACTGTTTTTT.

This clone was seen a single time. The chain is built from TRBV7-2 and TRBJ1-5; 7 bases are shared with TRBD1. CDR1 SGHTA and CDR2 FQGNSA come from the germline V gene. The CDR3 spans 15 residues. Germline trimming cut 2 bases from V and 4 bases from J; bases unmatched to any gene: 5. In DNA form, the CDR3 reads TGTGCCAGCAGCTTATGGCAGGGGGAGAATCAGCCCCAGCATTTT. Translation: CASSLWQGENQPQHF.

The V call is TRBV9, the J call TRBJ1-6; D ambiguous. Germline CDR1 and CDR2: SGDLS and YYNGEE. The CDR3 totals 15 residues. The ends were cut back, 0 bases at V and 10 bases at J, with 14 bases in the middle. For the CDR3, the DNA is TGTGCCAGCAGCGTAGGGGAGTCCCGAGGGTCACCCCTCCACTTT. It encodes CASSVGESRGSPLHF.

The J gene is TRBJ2-7, the V gene TRBV6-2 or TRBV6-3, with TRBD2 as a possible D gene (5 bases). Germline V gene data show CDR1 as MNHEY and CDR2 as SVGEGT. V dropped 0 bases and J dropped 5 bases, with 14 bases sitting between them. The CDR3 contains 15 residues. CDR3 loop: CASSYSRSGFDEQYF. The CDR3 coding sequence is TGTGCCAGCAGTTACTCGAGATCGGGGTTCGACGAGCAGTACTTC.

The CDR3, as DNA: TGTGCCAGCAGCAGCGGGGGAGGGGGTTACACTGAAGCTTTCTTT. Protein: CASSSGGGGYTEAFF. The rearrangement uses TRBV28 and TRBJ1-1; D might be TRBD1 (6 bases). V shed 6 bases and J shed 3 bases, with 17 bases lying between them. Germline V gene lookup returns CDR1 MDHEN and CDR2 SYDVKM. The CDR3 runs 15 residues. The full variable domain, in which reference TRBV28 and TRBJ1-1 provide the parts outside the CDR3, is DVKVTQSSRYLVKRTGEKVFLECVQDMDHENMFWYRQDPGLGLRLIYFSYDVKMKEKGDIPEGYSVSREKKERFSLILESASTNQTSMYLCASSSGGGGYTEAFFGQGTRLTVV.

The chain links TRBV18 to TRBJ1-2; TRBD1 agrees at 7 bases. CDR3 length: 16 amino acids. V was clipped by 1 base and J by 3 bases; unmatched bases: 8. Per the germline V gene, CDR1 is KGHSH and CDR2 is LQKENI. The CDR3 sequence: CASSPQLGGDDYGYTF. The CDR3 DNA reads TGTGCCAGCTCACCACAACTAGGGGGCGACGACTATGGCTACACCTTC.

V and J are TRBV5-6 and TRBJ2-1; TRBD1 aligns across 9 bases. Trimming took 5 bases from V and 7 from J; bases not matched to a gene: 10. The CDR3 has 15 residues. Germline CDR1 reads SGHDT; CDR2 reads YYEEEE. The CDR3 spells CASRTGTGWGNEQFF. In DNA, the CDR3 is TGTGCCAGCAGGACCGGGACAGGGTGGGGAAATGAGCAGTTCTTC.

The chain employs TRBV12-3 or TRBV12-4 and TRBJ1-2; D gene unclear. This CDR3 is 12 amino acids long. V lost 6 bases, J lost 1 base, and 6 bases lay in between. In DNA, the CDR3 is TGTGCCAGCAGCACAGTTAACTATGGCTACACCTTC. This encodes CASSTVNYGYTF.

The rearrangement joins TRBV4-1 to TRBJ1-3; a possible D gene is TRBD1 (5 bases). Germline V gene data show CDR1 as MGHRA and CDR2 as YSYEKL. The CDR3 has 15 residues. Trimming took off 1 base at V and 7 bases at J, with 14 bases between the two ends. The CDR3, as DNA: TGCGCCAGCAGCCAAGTGCAGGGCCGAGCGAACACCATATATTTT. Amino acid sequence: CASSQVQGRANTIYF.

This clone was found once. The genes are TRBV28 and TRBJ2-7; a possible D gene is TRBD2 (7 bases). V was shortened by 3 bases and J by 5 bases, with 20 bases between the two germline ends. Looked up from germline, CDR1 is MDHEN and CDR2 is SYDVKM. The CDR3 runs to 16 residues. The CDR3 DNA sequence: TGTGCCAGCAGTTTTAACATTGGCGGGGGCCAGAACGAGCAGTACTTC. Residues: CASSFNIGGGQNEQYF.

The rearrangement links TRBV6-1 to TRBJ1-2, with D possibly matching TRBD1 (5 bases). Germline V gene data show CDR1 as MNHNS and CDR2 as SASEGT. The V end lost 1 base, the J end lost 7 bases, and 19 bases lay between the germline ends. This CDR3 is 16 amino acids long. The CDR3 spells CASSEVPRRGRSGYTF. The CDR3 DNA reads as TGTGCCAGCAGTGAAGTGCCGCGGAGGGGACGCTCTGGCTACACCTTC.

This chain links TRBV24-1 with TRBJ2-3, with 8 bases aligning to TRBD2. The CDR3 contains 17 residues. Losses at the gene ends were 4 bases for V and 0 bases for J; bases not matched to a gene: 8. Germline V gene data show CDR1 as KGHDR and CDR2 as SFDVKD. The CDR3 protein is CATSDPLGGGSTDTQYF. CDR3 nucleotides: TGTGCCACCAGTGACCCCCTAGGCGGGGGGAGCACAGATACGCAGTATTTT.

The chain links TRBV11-2 to TRBJ2-7, with 8 bases identical to TRBD1. The CDR3 contains 13 residues. With V trimmed by 5 bases and J by 6 bases, 6 bases remained unmatched. CDR1 SGHAT and CDR2 FQNNGV come from the germline V gene. The CDR3 DNA follows: TGTGCCAGCAGCCCAGGGGGCGGGGTCGAGCAGTACTTC. Translated, it gives CASSPGGGVEQYF.

This chain joins TRBV6-5 and TRBJ1-3; no clear D gene. The V gene lost 7 bases and the J gene lost 11 bases, with 18 bases spanning the gap. The CDR3 spans 13 residues. Germline V gene lookup returns CDR1 MNHEY and CDR2 SVGAGI. The DNA of the CDR3 is TGTGCCAGCACCACCCAAGGGAGGAGGGCCATATATTTT. Amino acid sequence: CASTTQGRRAIYF.